What follows are 15 T cell receptor beta chains derived from one specimen sequenced in a study of cytomegalovirus exposure and HLA in healthy donors. The PCR ran on 60 Vbeta and 13 Jbeta primers. TCRdb's copy holds only in-frame clones and misses some; the assay was immunoSEQ multiplex PCR. The sample holds about 89,000 clones, 60% to 80% seen once. The sequenced material came from PBMCs. All receptors derive from a man aged 25 to 45 in good health and CMV-seronegative.

The chain uses TRBV4-3 and TRBJ2-2; D possibly corresponds to TRBD1 (5 bases). The CDR3 is 16 residues long. V was clipped by 0 bases and J by 0 bases, with 8 bases between them. Germline-derived CDR1 and CDR2 are LGHNA and YSLEER. The CDR3 sequence is CASSQDARANTGELFF. In nucleotides, the CDR3 is TGCGCCAGCAGCCAAGATGCCAGGGCGAACACCGGGGAGCTGTTTTTT.

The chain uses TRBV6-6 and TRBJ2-5; the match to TRBD1 covers 10 bases. The closer fit of TRBJ2-7 to the DNA end suggests the J call may be wrong. This CDR3 region has 16 residues. CDR1 is MNHNY and CDR2 is SVGAGI in the germline V gene (reference sequence). The CDR3 nucleotides are TGTGCCAGCAGTTATACGGGACAGGGGCCATCCTACGAGCAGTACTTC. Translation gives CASSYTGQGPSYEQYF.

The rearrangement links TRBV4-1 to TRBJ2-2; tentatively, D is TRBD2 (5 bases). Per the germline V gene, CDR1 is MGHRA and CDR2 is YSYEKL. The CDR3 totals 16 residues. Deletions cut 2 bases from V and 9 bases from J, with 19 bases between. CDR3 DNA sequence: TGCGCCAGCAGCCAACTATCCGGGAAGGGTACAAGGGAGCTGTTTTTT. The encoded protein is CASSQLSGKGTRELFF.

The chain employs TRBV6-5 and TRBJ1-2, with D possibly TRBD1 on 5 matching bases. From germline, CDR1 is MNHEY and CDR2 SVGAGI. The CDR3 runs 15 residues. Trimming took 5 bases from V and 3 from J, leaving 16 bases between them. CDR3 DNA: TGTGCCAGCAGTGCTTACCCGGACAATTACTATGGCTACACCTTC. This sequence encodes CASSAYPDNYYGYTF.

CDR3 nucleotides: TGTGCCAGCACCAGACAGGACGAGCAGTACTTC. It codes for CASTRQDEQYF. The chain joins TRBV5-8 to TRBJ2-7; D is possibly TRBD1 (6 bases). Germline V gene sequence: CDR1 SGHTS, CDR2 YDEGEE. V lost 6 bases, J lost 5 bases, and 9 bases lay in between. The length of the CDR3 is 11 residues.

This rearrangement joins TRBV7-2 to TRBJ2-3; 12 bases are a match to TRBD2. V lost 5 bases to trimming and J lost 3 bases; unmatched junction nucleotides: 6. The CDR3 runs 16 residues. From germline, CDR1 is SGHTA and CDR2 FQGNSA. CDR3: CASSQALAGGTDTQYF. As DNA, the CDR3 is TGTGCCAGCAGCCAAGCCCTAGCGGGGGGGACAGATACGCAGTATTTT.

This clone was detected a few times. The chain carries TRBV25-1 and TRBJ1-1; no reliable D call. The V end was cut by 7 bases, the J end by 1 base, with 13 bases between. The V gene's germline CDR1 is MGHDK and CDR2 SYGVNS. CDR3 length: 14 amino acids. DNA for the CDR3: TGTGCCAGCACCTCCGAGGGCTGGAACACTGAAGCTTTCTTT. Its protein product is CASTSEGWNTEAFF.

This chain joins TRBV6-4 and TRBJ2-2; D is undetermined. CDR3 length: 16 amino acids. Germline lookup yields CDR1 MRHNA and CDR2 SNTAGT. Trimming cost V 5 bases and J 1 base, with 14 bases left between them. For the CDR3, the DNA is TGTGCCAGCAGTCCTGCGGCGGCGGAGAACACCGGGGAGCTGTTTTTT. Protein product: CASSPAAAENTGELFF.

J is TRBJ1-5 and V is TRBV7-6, with D unclear. The CDR3 has 13 amino acids. Germline values: CDR1 SGHVS, CDR2 FNYEAQ. Trimming removed 1 base at V and 5 bases at J, with 6 bases between. The CDR3 region is CASSLVADQPQHF. CDR3 in DNA: TGTGCCAGCAGCTTAGTAGCAGATCAGCCCCAGCATTTT.

The rearrangement uses TRBV28 and TRBJ1-1; no firm D call. The germline CDR1 and CDR2 sequences are MDHEN and SYDVKM. Deletions cut 3 bases from V and 5 bases from J, with 7 bases between. This CDR3 comprises 12 residues. DNA of the CDR3: TGTGCCAGCAGTTTTAAAATGACTGAAGCTTTCTTT. This codes for CASSFKMTEAFF.

The chain combines TRBV7-2 with TRBJ2-5, with D possibly being TRBD1 (6 bases). The end of the DNA aligns better with TRBJ2-7, so the J call may be wrong. Germline assignment: CDR1 SGHTA and CDR2 FQGNSA. The CDR3 sequence is 16 residues long. CDR3 DNA sequence: TGTGCCAGCAGCTTAGGGACAGCTCTTTACTCCTACGAGCAGTACTTC. Translated: CASSLGTALYSYEQYF.

The chain employs TRBV7-9 and TRBJ1-5; 8 bases are shared with TRBD1. In germline, CDR1 is SEHNR, CDR2 FQNEAQ (reference sequence). The CDR3 loop spans 14 amino acids. Unmatched junction bases numbered 7, after V lost 5 bases and J lost 7 bases. CDR3 protein: CASSPQGAGQPQHF. CDR3 coding DNA: TGTGCCAGCAGCCCCCAGGGGGCCGGCCAGCCCCAGCATTTT.

The chain is built from TRBV5-6 and TRBJ2-7; D not resolved. The germline gives CDR1 SGHDT, CDR2 YYEEEE. The CDR3 length is 13 residues. The ends were cut back, 2 bases at V and 6 bases at J, with 12 bases in the middle. The CDR3 is CASSFFRVGEQYF. CDR3 in DNA: TGTGCCAGCAGCTTTTTTCGGGTGGGCGAGCAGTACTTC.

The chain links TRBV14 to TRBJ1-2; no clear D. Between the trimmed V and J ends, which lost 3 bases and 4 bases, there was a span of 6 bases. Germline CDR1 reads SGHDN; CDR2 reads FVKESK. This CDR3 is built from 12 residues. The DNA for the CDR3 is TGTGCCAGCAGCCACGGACTCTATGGCTACACCTTC. This sequence encodes CASSHGLYGYTF.

The V call is TRBV7-9, the J call TRBJ2-3; the match to TRBD1 covers 9 bases. V lost 5 bases and J lost 6; bases outside the gene matches: 6. This CDR3 region has 14 residues. Germline values: CDR1 SEHNR, CDR2 FQNEAQ (reference sequence). Here the CDR3 DNA reads TGTGCCAGCAGCCGGGGACAGGGAGCCGATACGCAGTATTTT. Amino acid sequence: CASSRGQGADTQYF.